The 30 T cell receptor beta chains reported below all come from one sample, sequenced in a study of blood T cell repertoires in COVID-19. The method was immunoSEQ multiplex PCR; TCRdb's version includes in-frame clones alone and lacks a portion of them. The sample has 99,000 or so clones; roughly 80% are singletons. Input material: peripheral blood. These receptors were obtained from a woman older than 75 with acute or convalescent COVID-19.

The chain links TRBV5-4 to TRBJ2-2, with 8 bases matching TRBD1. Germline CDR1 SGHNT, CDR2 YYREEE (reference sequence). The CDR3 consists of 15 residues. V shed 4 bases and J 1 base; nucleotides not matched to a gene: 3. The CDR3 DNA is TGTGCCAGCAGCCAAGACAGGGGGAACACCGGGGAGCTGTTTTTT. Translation: CASSQDRGNTGELFF. Based on the CDR3 plus reference TRBV5-4 and TRBJ2-2, the full variable domain is ETGVTQSPTHLIKTRGQQVTLRCSSQSGHNTVSWYQQALGQGPQFIFQYYREEENGRGNFPPRFSGLQFPNYSSELNVNALELDDSALYLCASSQDRGNTGELFFGEGSRLTVL.

The V gene is TRBV2, the J gene TRBJ1-1; the D gene is possibly TRBD1 (5 bases). Germline assignment: CDR1 SNHLY and CDR2 FYNNEI. Trimming pared 6 bases from V and 4 bases from J, leaving 18 bases between. This CDR3 has 15 residues. The CDR3 bases are TGTGCCAGCAGCTTGGCCAGGGTGTCGGCCACTGAAGCTTTCTTT. Residues: CASSLARVSATEAFF. The full variable domain, completed using reference TRBV2 and TRBJ1-1, is EPEVTQTPSHQVTQMGQEVILRCVPISNHLYFYWYRQILGQKVEFLVSFYNNEISEKSEIFDDQFSVERPDGSNFTLKIRSTKLEDSAMYFCASSLARVSATEAFFGQGTRLTVV.

The CDR3 spells CASSVVGGSYGYTF. The CDR3 DNA reads as TGTGCCAGCAGTGTGGTAGGGGGCAGCTATGGCTACACCTTC. The chain recombines TRBV2 with TRBJ1-2; TRBD1 aligns across 7 bases. The V segment lost 4 bases and the J segment 4 bases; nucleotides outside the gene matches: 6. The CDR3 length is 14 residues. The germline V gene has CDR1 SNHLY and CDR2 FYNNEI.

This clone appeared once. Other DNA sequences in this sample translate to the same CDR3. J is TRBJ1-5 and V is TRBV12-3 or TRBV12-4, with D uncertain. This CDR3 spans 13 amino acids. Deletions cut 2 bases from V and 5 bases from J, with 7 bases between. The CDR3 sequence: CASSLTGDQPQHF. The CDR3 DNA reads TGTGCCAGCAGTTTAACGGGTGATCAGCCCCAGCATTTT.

The rearrangement joins TRBV15 to TRBJ2-7; tentatively, D is TRBD2 (6 bases). Germline-derived CDR1 and CDR2 are LNHNV and YYDKDF (reference sequence). The CDR3 spans 16 residues. V was cut by 3 bases and J by 4 bases, with 19 bases left in between. The CDR3 sequence is CATSSPGRGVGYEQYF. CDR3 sequence (DNA): TGTGCCACCAGCAGCCCCGGGCGGGGCGTAGGTTACGAGCAGTACTTC. The full variable domain, rest sourced from reference TRBV15 and TRBJ2-7, is DAMVIQNPRYQVTQFGKPVTLSCSQTLNHNVMYWYQQKSSQAPKLLFHYYDKDFNNEADTPDNFQSRRPNTSFCFLDIRSPGLGDTAMYLCATSSPGRGVGYEQYFGPGTRLTVT.

This clone was found a few times. The chain employs TRBV5-1 and TRBJ1-1; D uncertain. V lost 0 bases and J lost 0, with 9 bases in between. CDR3 length equals 15 residues. Germline V gene lookup returns CDR1 SGHRS and CDR2 YFSETQ. As DNA, the CDR3 is TGCGCCAGCAGCTTGGTCCCGACATTGAACACTGAAGCTTTCTTT. Translation gives CASSLVPTLNTEAFF.

V gene TRBV12-3 or TRBV12-4 combines with J gene TRBJ2-7; the D gene is possibly TRBD1 (5 bases). V was cut by 3 bases and J by 3 bases, with 6 bases left in between. The CDR3 covers 12 residues. The CDR3 nucleotides are TGTGCCAGCAGTTTTAGGGGCTACGAGCAGTACTTC. This codes for CASSFRGYEQYF.

The V gene is TRBV24-1, the J gene TRBJ1-2, with unresolved D. V dropped 3 bases and J dropped 3 bases, with 10 bases sitting between them. The germline V gene encodes CDR1 KGHDR and CDR2 SFDVKD. The CDR3 has 14 residues. The CDR3 nucleotides are TGTGCCACCAGTGATCCGACATCTCACTATGGCTACACCTTC. Translated: CATSDPTSHYGYTF.

The genes are TRBV6-2 or TRBV6-3 and TRBJ1-5; no definite D call. The germline V gene encodes CDR1 MNHEY and CDR2 SVGEGT. V lost 2 bases, J lost 2 bases, and 19 bases lay in between. The length of the CDR3 is 18 residues. CDR3 in amino acids: CASSYPLGDLSRNQPQHF. CDR3 in DNA: TGTGCCAGCAGTTACCCGTTGGGAGACCTCTCGCGCAATCAGCCCCAGCATTTT.

The chain uses TRBV5-6 and TRBJ2-5, with a weak D call TRBD2 (6 bases). This CDR3 spans 14 amino acids. The germline V gene encodes CDR1 SGHDT and CDR2 YYEEEE. V was pared by 5 bases and J by 4 bases, with 15 bases between. The CDR3 reads CASSLGRGSETQYF. CDR3 coding DNA: TGTGCCAGCAGTTTAGGGCGGGGATCAGAGACCCAGTACTTC. Variable domain in full (rest from reference TRBV5-6 and TRBJ2-5): DAGVTQSPTHLIKTRGQQVTLRCSPKSGHDTVSWYQQALGQGPQFIFQYYEEEERQRGNFPDRFSGHQFPNYSSELNVNALLLGDSALYLCASSLGRGSETQYFGPGTRLLVL.

In its sample, this clone was seen once. The genes are TRBV10-3 and TRBJ2-3; D not certain. This CDR3 is built from 13 residues. Trimming shortened V by 9 bases and J by 3 bases, and 13 bases separated the two germline ends. Germline CDR1 and CDR2: ENHRY and SYGVKD. The CDR3 region has the DNA TGTGCCATTTCGAGCCCGAAAACAGATACGCAGTATTTT. It is translated as CAISSPKTDTQYF.

This clone has just a few counts. The chain links TRBV6-5 to TRBJ2-7; 9 nucleotides align to TRBD1. V was pared by 5 bases and J by 3 bases, with 5 bases of the junction left unmatched. Germline loops: CDR1 MNHEY, CDR2 SVGAGI. This CDR3 comprises 14 residues. Written as DNA, the CDR3 is TGTGCCAGCAGTCCCGGGACAGGGCGCTACGAGCAGTACGTC. This sequence encodes CASSPGTGRYEQYV.

The chain couples TRBV5-1 to TRBJ2-4, with TRBD2 matching 11 bases. The germline V gene has CDR1 SGHRS and CDR2 YFSETQ. Trimming cost V 4 bases and J 0 bases; bases outside gene matches: 9. This CDR3 is built from 18 residues. CDR3 protein: CASSATSGASGAKNIQYF. CDR3 nucleotide sequence: TGCGCCAGCAGCGCGACTAGCGGGGCTTCAGGAGCCAAAAACATTCAGTACTTC.

The chain joins TRBV5-8 to TRBJ2-1; 7 nucleotides agree with TRBD1. J lost 7 bases, V lost 2 bases, and 9 bases had no gene match. CDR1 and CDR2 from the germline V gene are SGHTS and YDEGEE. This CDR3 has 15 residues. The CDR3: CASSLLRGRGNEQFF. The CDR3 nucleotides are TGTGCCAGCAGCTTACTGAGGGGGCGAGGGAATGAGCAGTTCTTC.

The V and J genes are TRBV25-1 and TRBJ2-7; 10 positions agree with TRBD1. Losses at the gene ends were 2 bases for V and 3 bases for J; bases not matched to a gene: 7. Germline CDR1 reads MGHDK; CDR2 reads SYGVNS. The CDR3 contains 16 residues. CDR3 nucleotide sequence: TGTGCCAGCAGTGAAAGCGGGGGACAGGGGAACTACGAGCAGTACTTC. This sequence encodes CASSESGGQGNYEQYF.

The V and J genes are TRBV5-1 and TRBJ2-6, with D possibly TRBD1 on 5 matching bases. Per the germline V gene, CDR1 is SGHRS and CDR2 is YFSETQ. This CDR3 region has 18 residues. The V end lost 2 bases, the J end lost 0 bases, and 15 bases lay between the germline ends. CDR3 coding DNA: TGCGCCAGCAGCTTTTACGACAGCCAGAGCTCTGGGGCCAACGTCCTGACTTTC. Amino acid sequence: CASSFYDSQSSGANVLTF.

This chain uses TRBV7-9 with TRBJ1-2, with D hard to call. Germline V gene sequence: CDR1 SEHNR, CDR2 FQNEAQ (reference sequence). Trimming left V 5 bases short and J 7 bases short, with 14 bases between. This CDR3 contains 13 residues. The CDR3 spells CASSRDNASGYTF. CDR3 sequence (DNA): TGTGCCAGCAGCCGAGACAACGCCTCTGGCTACACCTTC.

This chain connects TRBV7-9 to TRBJ1-2; D uncertain. Deletions cut 7 bases from V and 1 base from J, with 13 bases between. The CDR3 runs 14 residues. The germline CDR1 and CDR2 sequences are SEHNR and FQNEAQ (reference sequence). DNA for the CDR3: TGTGCCAGCACCCAGGTCGCCCTTAACTATGGCTACACCTTC. Translating it yields CASTQVALNYGYTF.

This clone showed up many times. The V gene is TRBV25-1, the J gene TRBJ2-5, with a possible D match to TRBD1 (6 bases). This CDR3 contains 15 residues. The germline V gene has CDR1 MGHDK and CDR2 SYGVNS. V shed 4 bases and J shed 1 base, with 13 bases lying between them. Here the CDR3 DNA reads TGTGCCAGCAGTGGGGGATGGGGGCCCCAAGAGACCCAGTACTTC. Its protein is CASSGGWGPQETQYF.

The chain joins TRBV3-1 (or the pseudogene TRBV3-2) to TRBJ2-7; no clear D gene. The CDR3 runs 14 residues. V lost 1 base and J lost 4, with 11 bases in between. CDR1 is LGHDT and CDR2 is YNNKEL in the germline V gene (reference sequence). CDR3 region: CASSQASRGYEQYF. The CDR3 coding sequence is TGTGCCAGCAGCCAAGCCTCGAGAGGATACGAGCAGTACTTC.

The chain employs TRBV15 and TRBJ2-7, with 9 bases that match TRBD1. J was trimmed by 3 bases and V by 0 bases; bases with no gene match: 6. The CDR3 consists of 16 residues. Germline V gives CDR1 LNHNV, CDR2 YYDKDF (reference sequence). The CDR3 nucleotides are TGTGCCACCAGCAGAGACTTACCGGGACAGGGCTACGAGCAGTACTTC. It yields the protein CATSRDLPGQGYEQYF.

The chain joins TRBV5-1 to TRBJ2-5; D remains unclear. Trimming stripped 1 base from V and 1 base from J, with 8 bases between. The CDR3 is 14 amino acids. Germline V CDR1 and CDR2: SGHRS, YFSETQ. CDR3 DNA sequence: TGCGCCAGCAGCTTGAGAGCTCCCCAAGAGACCCAGTACTTC. Translation: CASSLRAPQETQYF.

This chain joins TRBV5-1 and TRBJ2-1; 11 positions match TRBD2. This CDR3 is 14 amino acids long. Germline V gene sequence: CDR1 SGHRS, CDR2 YFSETQ. V lost 4 bases to trimming and J lost 7 bases; unmatched junction nucleotides: 4. The CDR3 loop is CASSTGTSGNEQFF. DNA of the CDR3: TGCGCCAGCAGCACCGGGACTAGCGGTAATGAGCAGTTCTTC.

This clone is classed as hyperexpanded (1% or more). The rearrangement joins TRBV27 to TRBJ2-3; TRBD2 agrees at 9 bases. The CDR3 length is 16 residues. Losses at the gene ends were 7 bases for V and 2 bases for J; bases not matched to a gene: 10. In germline, CDR1 is MNHEY, CDR2 SMNVEV (reference sequence). The DNA of the CDR3 is TGTGCCAGCACCCAAGGGCTAGCGGGACTCACAGATACGCAGTATTTT. Translating gives CASTQGLAGLTDTQYF.

This clone was picked up one time. This chain uses TRBV19 with TRBJ2-7; 7 positions match TRBD2. Per the germline V gene, CDR1 is LNHDA and CDR2 is SQIVND (reference sequence). The CDR3 spans 14 residues. V lost 5 bases, J lost 1 base, and 5 bases stayed unmatched. CDR3 sequence (DNA): TGTGCCAGTAGTCTAAAGCGGGGATCCTACGAGCAGTACTTC. The encoded protein is CASSLKRGSYEQYF.

This clone showed up just a few times. This chain links TRBV5-6 with TRBJ2-2; D uncertain. The CDR3 runs 15 residues. The V end lost 4 bases, the J end lost 4 bases, and 14 bases lay between the germline ends. CDR1 and CDR2 (germline): SGHDT, YYEEEE. CDR3 sequence: CASSPVTPGTGELFF. In nucleotides, the CDR3 is TGTGCCAGCAGCCCTGTGACCCCGGGCACCGGGGAGCTGTTTTTT.

The chain carries TRBV7-9 and TRBJ2-7; 7 bases match TRBD1. V lost 3 bases, J lost 7 bases, and 9 bases stayed unmatched. The CDR3 is 14 residues long. Germline CDR1 and CDR2: SEHNR and FQNEAQ (reference sequence). The DNA for the CDR3 is TGTGCCAGCAGCTTGGGGACAGAGATGCGGGAGCAGTACTTC. Translating gives CASSLGTEMREQYF. Complete variable domain (other parts from reference TRBV7-9 and TRBJ2-7): DTGVSQNPRHKITKRGQNVTFRCDPISEHNRLYWYRQTLGQGPEFLTYFQNEAQLEKSRLLSDRFSAERPKGSFSTLEIQRTEQGDSAMYLCASSLGTEMREQYFGPGTRLTVT.

V gene TRBV5-6 combines with J gene TRBJ1-4, with TRBD1 identical over 7 bases. The length of the CDR3 is 15 residues. Germline trimming cut 4 bases from V and 0 bases from J; bases unmatched to any gene: 3. Germline values: CDR1 SGHDT, CDR2 YYEEEE. CDR3 in amino acids: CASSETGATNEKLFF. As DNA, the CDR3 is TGTGCCAGCAGCGAAACAGGGGCAACTAATGAAAAACTGTTTTTT. Full variable domain (rest looked up from reference TRBV5-6 and TRBJ1-4): DAGVTQSPTHLIKTRGQQVTLRCSPKSGHDTVSWYQQALGQGPQFIFQYYEEEERQRGNFPDRFSGHQFPNYSSELNVNALLLGDSALYLCASSETGATNEKLFFGSGTQLSVL.

This clone was seen only a few times. The chain employs TRBV6-2 or TRBV6-3 and TRBJ2-6; D is possibly TRBD1 (5 bases). Germline-derived CDR1 and CDR2 are MNHEY and SVGEGT. V lost 5 bases and J 3 bases, leaving 8 bases between the germline ends. This CDR3 region has 14 residues. CDR3 in amino acids: CASSPRDGANVLTF. The CDR3 coding sequence is TGTGCCAGCAGTCCCAGGGATGGGGCCAACGTCCTGACTTTC.

The gene calls are TRBV4-1 and TRBJ2-1; 13 bases are a match to TRBD2. Trimming cost V 0 bases and J 12 bases; bases outside gene matches: 8. This CDR3 spans 16 amino acids. Germline values: CDR1 MGHRA, CDR2 YSYEKL. CDR3: CASSQDGLAGVFGQFF. The CDR3 DNA is TGCGCCAGCAGCCAAGATGGACTAGCGGGAGTATTCGGGCAGTTCTTC.